One and the same sample provided the 24 T cell receptor beta chains below, sequenced in a study of cytomegalovirus exposure and HLA in healthy donors. The PCR used 60 Vbeta and 13 Jbeta primers. Sequenced by immunoSEQ multiplex PCR; TCRdb stores in-frame clones only, minus some. The data contain about 130,000 clones, approximately 71% of them singletons. The sample was PBMCs. Every receptor here comes from a young man in good health and CMV-seronegative.

This clone showed up just a few times. This chain links TRBV12-5 with TRBJ1-5; 8 bases are shared with TRBD1. With 1 base clipped from V and 4 bases from J, the junction kept 6 bases outside the gene matches. CDR1 and CDR2 from the germline V gene are LGHNT and FRNRAP. The CDR3 runs to 16 residues. The CDR3 reads CASGLGFTGGNQPQHF. The CDR3 DNA reads TGTGCTAGTGGTTTGGGCTTTACAGGGGGAAATCAGCCCCAGCATTTT.

The J gene is TRBJ2-1, the V gene TRBV5-1, with a tentative D call TRBD2 (6 bases). This CDR3 has 17 amino acids. V lost 0 bases and J 5 bases, leaving 18 bases between the germline ends. Germline values: CDR1 SGHRS, CDR2 YFSETQ. CDR3 nucleotides: TGCGCCAGCAGCTTGGCCCCAAACGGGAGCCCAAACAATGAGCAGTTCTTC. Its protein product is CASSLAPNGSPNNEQFF. Together with reference TRBV5-1 and TRBJ2-1, the CDR3 gives the full variable domain: KAGVTQTPRYLIKTRGQQVTLSCSPISGHRSVSWYQQTPGQGLQFLFEYFSETQRNKGNFPGRFSGRQFSNSRSEMNVSTLELGDSALYLCASSLAPNGSPNNEQFFGPGTRLTVL.

This chain joins TRBV2 and TRBJ2-5; weak D call: TRBD2 (5 bases). Germline values: CDR1 SNHLY, CDR2 FYNNEI. V was shortened by 6 bases and J by 5 bases, with 16 bases between the two germline ends. The CDR3 has 14 amino acids. CDR3 sequence (DNA): TGTGCCAGCAGCTCCCTAGCCCAACGGGAGACCCAGTACTTC. Translation: CASSSLAQRETQYF.

The chain has TRBV9 and TRBJ1-1; a possible D gene is TRBD1 (5 bases). Germline loops: CDR1 SGDLS, CDR2 YYNGEE. The CDR3 runs to 13 residues. V dropped 5 bases and J dropped 3 bases, with 11 bases sitting between them. DNA for the CDR3: TGTGCCAGCAGTAAGGCGGGGGACACTGAAGCTTTCTTT. It translates to CASSKAGDTEAFF.

The chain couples TRBV6-6 to TRBJ2-7, with D hard to call. Germline-derived CDR1 and CDR2 are MNHNY and SVGAGI (reference sequence). The CDR3 spans 15 residues. Trimming removed 2 bases at V and 0 bases at J, with 11 bases between. CDR3 loop: CASSYDTSISYEQYF. The DNA for the CDR3 is TGTGCCAGCAGTTACGACACCTCAATCTCCTACGAGCAGTACTTC.

This clone was recorded once. The chain uses TRBV13 and TRBJ2-7; 9 bases map to TRBD2. Germline-derived CDR1 and CDR2 are PRHDT and FYEKMQ (reference sequence). Losses at the gene ends were 4 bases for V and 7 bases for J; bases not matched to a gene: 8. CDR3 length: 14 amino acids. The CDR3 loop is CASSYASGALEQYF. In DNA, the CDR3 is TGTGCCAGCAGCTACGCTAGCGGGGCATTGGAGCAGTACTTC.

This chain joins TRBV7-9 and TRBJ2-1; 7 positions match TRBD2. This CDR3 has 14 residues. V trimming: 1 base; J trimming: 10 bases; junction bases outside the gene matches: 7. CDR1 SEHNR and CDR2 FQNEAQ come from the germline V gene (reference sequence). The CDR3 region has the DNA TGTGCCAGCAGCTTAGTGACTAGCCCCCTCGAGCAGTTCTTC. Its protein is CASSLVTSPLEQFF.

The chain has TRBV14 and TRBJ2-1, with D perhaps matching TRBD2 (5 bases). The CDR3 sequence is 17 residues long. V gave up 0 bases and J gave up 5 bases, with 17 bases separating them. CDR1 and CDR2 (germline): SGHDN, FVKESK. CDR3 sequence (DNA): TGTGCCAGCAGCCAAGATTGGGAACTAGTTGCCCACAATGAGCAGTTCTTC. Its protein product is CASSQDWELVAHNEQFF. The full variable domain, in which reference TRBV14 and TRBJ2-1 provide the parts outside the CDR3, is EAGVTQFPSHSVIEKGQTVTLRCDPISGHDNLYWYRRVMGKEIKFLLHFVKESKQDESGMPNNRFLAERTGGTYSTLKVQPAELEDSGVYFCASSQDWELVAHNEQFFGPGTRLTVL.

The CDR3 sequence is CASSEFSGGDATYEQYF. CDR3 sequence (DNA): TGTGCCAGCAGTGAATTTTCCGGAGGGGATGCCACGTACGAGCAGTACTTC. The chain couples TRBV6-1 to TRBJ2-7; D possibly corresponds to TRBD2 (6 bases). This CDR3 spans 17 amino acids. V gave up 2 bases and J gave up 4 bases, with 21 bases separating them. CDR1 MNHNS and CDR2 SASEGT come from the germline V gene.

J is TRBJ2-1 and V is TRBV7-2; 7 nucleotides match TRBD2. This CDR3 contains 15 residues. Germline CDR1 and CDR2: SGHTA and FQGNSA. The V segment lost 5 bases and the J segment 6 bases; nucleotides outside the gene matches: 10. DNA of the CDR3: TGTGCCAGCAGCCCAGAGGGCGGGAGAGGCAATGAGCAGTTCTTC. This translates into CASSPEGGRGNEQFF.

This clone was counted only a few times. The rearrangement uses TRBV11-2 and TRBJ2-2, with TRBD2 matching over 7 bases. The germline CDR1 and CDR2 sequences are SGHAT and FQNNGV. This CDR3 region has 16 residues. V trimming: 0 bases; J trimming: 3 bases; junction bases outside the gene matches: 4. CDR3 region: CASSLDPLADTGELFF. In nucleotides, the CDR3 is TGTGCCAGCAGCTTAGATCCCCTAGCGGACACCGGGGAGCTGTTTTTT.

The V call is TRBV2, the J call TRBJ1-3; D is possibly TRBD1 (5 bases). Trimming removed 3 bases at V and 3 bases at J, with 9 bases between. The CDR3 consists of 14 residues. Germline V gives CDR1 SNHLY, CDR2 FYNNEI. The CDR3 region has the DNA TGTGCCAGCAGTGAGGGGGGATTTGGAAACACCATATATTTT. Its translation is CASSEGGFGNTIYF. Complete variable domain (other parts from reference TRBV2 and TRBJ1-3): EPEVTQTPSHQVTQMGQEVILRCVPISNHLYFYWYRQILGQKVEFLVSFYNNEISEKSEIFDDQFSVERPDGSNFTLKIRSTKLEDSAMYFCASSEGGFGNTIYFGEGSWLTVV.

The chain links TRBV5-5 to TRBJ2-7; the D is unclear. The CDR3 length is 14 residues. Germline lookup yields CDR1 SGHKS and CDR2 YYEKEE (reference sequence). Trimming removed 3 bases from V and 2 bases from J, with 12 bases in between. The DNA of the CDR3 is TGTGCCAGCAGCTCTGTGGGCTTGACCTACGAGCAGTACTTC. It codes for CASSSVGLTYEQYF. The variable domain in full, completed from reference TRBV5-5 and TRBJ2-7, reads DAGVTQSPTHLIKTRGQQVTLRCSPISGHKSVSWYQQVLGQGPQFIFQYYEKEERGRGNFPDRFSARQFPNYSSELNVNALLLGDSALYLCASSSVGLTYEQYFGPGTRLTVT.

This clone was seen just once. This rearrangement joins TRBV5-1 to TRBJ2-1, with D maybe TRBD2 (5 bases). The CDR3 contains 15 residues. Germline values: CDR1 SGHRS, CDR2 YFSETQ. The V end was cut by 4 bases, the J end by 0 bases, with 11 bases between. DNA for the CDR3: TGCGCCAGCAGCCAAGCGGACCCCTCCTACAATGAGCAGTTCTTC. As protein: CASSQADPSYNEQFF.

The gene calls are TRBV15 and TRBJ1-5; D uncertain. The CDR3 has 16 residues. The germline V gene has CDR1 LNHNV and CDR2 YYDKDF (reference sequence). V was cut by 1 base and J by 0 bases, with 10 bases left in between. CDR3 sequence (DNA): TGTGCCACCAGCAGAGTCCCCCCAGATAGCAATCAGCCCCAGCATTTT. Its protein is CATSRVPPDSNQPQHF.

As DNA, the CDR3 is TGCGCCAGCAGCTTGGTTCGGGGGGAAACCGCCTCAGATACGCAGTATTTT. Amino acids: CASSLVRGETASDTQYF. V and J are TRBV5-1 and TRBJ2-3; 7 bases are a match to TRBD2. The germline gives CDR1 SGHRS, CDR2 YFSETQ. CDR3 length: 17 amino acids. Trimming cost V 0 bases and J 4 bases; bases outside gene matches: 11.

This clone was observed once. The chain couples TRBV9 to TRBJ1-2; D is undetermined. Trimming shortened V by 0 bases and J by 6 bases, and 9 bases separated the two germline ends. The CDR3 extends over 13 amino acids. Germline V gene lookup returns CDR1 SGDLS and CDR2 YYNGEE. The CDR3 reads CASSVGAFDGYTF. The CDR3, as DNA: TGTGCCAGCAGCGTAGGGGCTTTCGATGGCTACACCTTC.

This chain links TRBV11-2 with TRBJ2-3; 11 bases line up with TRBD2. V gave up 4 bases and J gave up 5 bases; unmatched junction bases: 11. The CDR3 is made up of 17 amino acids. Germline CDR1 is SGHAT and CDR2 is FQNNGV. This chain's CDR3 is CASSWILTSGSIDTQYF. In DNA, the CDR3 is TGTGCCAGCAGCTGGATACTAACTAGCGGGAGTATAGATACGCAGTATTTT. Full variable domain (missing parts from reference TRBV11-2 and TRBJ2-3): EAGVAQSPRYKIIEKRQSVAFWCNPISGHATLYWYQQILGQGPKLLIQFQNNGVVDDSQLPKDRFSAERLKGVDSTLKIQPAKLEDSAVYLCASSWILTSGSIDTQYFGPGTRLTVL.

The gene calls are TRBV6-1 and TRBJ2-7; tentative D call: TRBD1 (6 bases). There are 11 residues in the CDR3. Between the trimmed V and J ends, which lost 7 bases and 7 bases, there was a span of 11 bases. Germline CDR1 and CDR2: MNHNS and SASEGT. The CDR3 protein is CASNQDSEQYF. CDR3 sequence (DNA): TGTGCCAGCAACCAGGACAGTGAGCAGTACTTC.

The chain recombines TRBV5-1 with TRBJ2-1; no clear D. The V gene's germline CDR1 is SGHRS and CDR2 YFSETQ. The CDR3 is 15 residues long. The germline V and J ends were trimmed by 3 bases and 6 bases, with 16 bases remaining between them. CDR3 protein: CASSSGPALTNEQFF. The CDR3 DNA is TGCGCCAGCAGCTCAGGCCCCGCGCTGACCAATGAGCAGTTCTTC. Full variable domain (rest looked up from reference TRBV5-1 and TRBJ2-1): KAGVTQTPRYLIKTRGQQVTLSCSPISGHRSVSWYQQTPGQGLQFLFEYFSETQRNKGNFPGRFSGRQFSNSRSEMNVSTLELGDSALYLCASSSGPALTNEQFFGPGTRLTVL.

This chain links TRBV6-1 with TRBJ2-7; maybe TRBD2 (6 bases). The CDR3 length is 15 residues. Germline V gene sequence: CDR1 MNHNS, CDR2 SASEGT. V dropped 3 bases and J dropped 4 bases, with 16 bases sitting between them. The CDR3 loop reads CASSDAPAGTYEQYF. The CDR3 DNA reads as TGTGCCAGCAGTGATGCCCCAGCGGGCACATACGAGCAGTACTTC.

The genes are TRBV6-5 and TRBJ2-1, with D possibly being TRBD2 (6 bases). CDR3 length equals 14 residues. Per the germline V gene, CDR1 is MNHEY and CDR2 is SVGAGI. The germline V and J ends were trimmed by 5 bases and 10 bases, with 18 bases remaining between them. The CDR3 is CASSLGLTGREQFF. As DNA, the CDR3 is TGTGCCAGCAGTCTGGGACTGACGGGTAGGGAGCAGTTCTTC.

This sequence joins TRBV30 and TRBJ1-1, with D possibly TRBD1 on 5 matching bases. This CDR3 has 14 amino acids. Trimming cost V 1 base and J 7 bases, with 16 bases left between them. Germline assignment: CDR1 GTSNPN and CDR2 SVGIG (reference sequence). As DNA, the CDR3 is TGTGCCTGGAGTGCCTACTACCAGGGAAATGAAGCTTTCTTT. This gives the protein CAWSAYYQGNEAFF. Full variable domain (missing parts from reference TRBV30 and TRBJ1-1): SQTIHQWPATLVQPVGSPLSLECTVEGTSNPNLYWYRQAAGRGLQLLFYSVGIGQISSEVPQNLSASRPQDRQFILSSKKLLLSDSGFYLCAWSAYYQGNEAFFGQGTRLTVV.

CDR3 sequence (DNA): TGTGCCAGCAGTTCCCGCCTAGCGGGAGCAGCCGGGGAGCTGTTTTTT. This translates into CASSSRLAGAAGELFF. V is TRBV6-5 and J is TRBJ2-2, with 10 positions matching TRBD2. There are 16 residues in the CDR3. Germline V gives CDR1 MNHEY, CDR2 SVGAGI. V dropped 4 bases and J dropped 6; count of bases not matched to a gene: 8.